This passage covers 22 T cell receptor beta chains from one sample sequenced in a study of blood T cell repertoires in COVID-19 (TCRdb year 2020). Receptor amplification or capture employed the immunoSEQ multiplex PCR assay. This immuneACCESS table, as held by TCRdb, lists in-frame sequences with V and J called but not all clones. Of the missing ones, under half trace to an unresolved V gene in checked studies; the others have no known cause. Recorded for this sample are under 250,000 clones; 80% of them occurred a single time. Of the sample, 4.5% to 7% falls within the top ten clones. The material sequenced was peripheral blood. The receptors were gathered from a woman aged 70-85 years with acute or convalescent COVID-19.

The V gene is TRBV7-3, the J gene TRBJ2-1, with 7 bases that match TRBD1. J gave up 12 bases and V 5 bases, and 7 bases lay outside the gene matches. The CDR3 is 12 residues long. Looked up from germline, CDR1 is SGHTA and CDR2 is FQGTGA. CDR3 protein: CASSQVGGRQFF. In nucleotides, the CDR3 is TGTGCCAGCAGCCAGGTAGGGGGCCGGCAGTTCTTC.

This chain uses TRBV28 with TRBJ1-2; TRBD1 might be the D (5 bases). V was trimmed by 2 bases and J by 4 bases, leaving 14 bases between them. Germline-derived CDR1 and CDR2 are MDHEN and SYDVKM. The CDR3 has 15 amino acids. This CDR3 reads CASSLGGEGSYGYTF. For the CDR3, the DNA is TGTGCCAGCAGTTTAGGAGGGGAGGGTTCCTATGGCTACACCTTC.

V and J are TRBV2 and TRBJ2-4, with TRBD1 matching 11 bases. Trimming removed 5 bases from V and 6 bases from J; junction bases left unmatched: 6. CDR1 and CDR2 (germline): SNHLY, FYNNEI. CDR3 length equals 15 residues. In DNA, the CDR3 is TGTGCCAGCAGTCGGGACAGGGGGGGACTAAACATTCAGTACTTC. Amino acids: CASSRDRGGLNIQYF.

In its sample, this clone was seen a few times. Here the CDR3 DNA reads TGTGCCAGTAGTAACCCAGCGGGAGGGGGACAAGAGACCCAGTACTTC. This translates into CASSNPAGGGQETQYF. This sequence joins TRBV19 and TRBJ2-5; 10 bases are a match to TRBD2. The CDR3 spans 16 residues. CDR1 is LNHDA, CDR2 SQIVND, per germline (reference sequence). Unmatched junction bases numbered 7, after V lost 4 bases and J lost 2 bases.

The CDR3 DNA sequence: TGTGCCATCAGTGCCTCCCTTGGGTCCCCGGAGGGCTACACCTTC. This encodes CAISASLGSPEGYTF. The rearrangement joins TRBV10-3 to TRBJ1-2; D is ambiguous. Looked up from germline, CDR1 is ENHRY and CDR2 is SYGVKD. Trimming removed 4 bases at V and 8 bases at J, with 20 bases between. The CDR3 loop spans 15 amino acids.

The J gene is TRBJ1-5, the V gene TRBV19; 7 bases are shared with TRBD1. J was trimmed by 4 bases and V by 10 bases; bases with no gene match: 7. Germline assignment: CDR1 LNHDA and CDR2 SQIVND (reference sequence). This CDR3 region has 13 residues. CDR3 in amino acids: CATWDRKNQPQHF. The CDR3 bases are TGTGCCACCTGGGACAGAAAAAATCAGCCCCAGCATTTT.

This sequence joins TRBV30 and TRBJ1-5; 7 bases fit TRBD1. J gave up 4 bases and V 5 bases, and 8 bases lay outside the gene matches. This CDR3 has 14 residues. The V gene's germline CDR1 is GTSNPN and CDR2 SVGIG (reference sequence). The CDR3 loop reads CAWDRDSPNQPQHF. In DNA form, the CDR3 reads TGTGCCTGGGACCGGGACAGCCCTAATCAGCCCCAGCATTTT.

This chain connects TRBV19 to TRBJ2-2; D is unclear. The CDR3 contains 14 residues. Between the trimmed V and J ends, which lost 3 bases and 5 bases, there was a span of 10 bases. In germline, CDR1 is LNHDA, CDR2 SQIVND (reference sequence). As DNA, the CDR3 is TGTGCCAGTAGTATTTTGGGCGTTACCGGGGAGCTGTTTTTT. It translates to CASSILGVTGELFF.

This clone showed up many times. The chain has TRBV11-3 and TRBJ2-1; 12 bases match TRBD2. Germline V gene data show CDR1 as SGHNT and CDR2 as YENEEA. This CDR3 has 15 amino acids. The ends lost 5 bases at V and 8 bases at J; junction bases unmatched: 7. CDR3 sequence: CASSPGLAGGYEQFF. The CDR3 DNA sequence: TGTGCCAGCAGCCCGGGACTAGCGGGTGGGTATGAGCAGTTCTTC.

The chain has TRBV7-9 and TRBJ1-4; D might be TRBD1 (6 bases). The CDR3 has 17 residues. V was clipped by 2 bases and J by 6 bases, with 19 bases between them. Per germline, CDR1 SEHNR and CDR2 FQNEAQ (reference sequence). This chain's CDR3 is CASSLPPVGGADEKLFF. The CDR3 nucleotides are TGTGCCAGCAGCTTACCGCCCGTGGGGGGGGCGGATGAAAAACTGTTTTTT.

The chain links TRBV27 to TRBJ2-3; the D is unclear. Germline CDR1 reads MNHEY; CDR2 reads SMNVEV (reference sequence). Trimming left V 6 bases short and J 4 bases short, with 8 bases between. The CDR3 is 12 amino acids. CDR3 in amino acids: CASSRASDTQYF. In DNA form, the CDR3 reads TGTGCCAGCAGCCGAGCGTCAGATACGCAGTATTTT.

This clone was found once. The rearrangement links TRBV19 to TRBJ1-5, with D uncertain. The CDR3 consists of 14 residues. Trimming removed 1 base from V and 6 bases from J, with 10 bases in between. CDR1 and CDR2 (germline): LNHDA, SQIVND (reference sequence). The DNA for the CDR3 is TGTGCCAGTAGTATAGGAGGGTTCGGTCAGCCCCAGCATTTT. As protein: CASSIGGFGQPQHF.

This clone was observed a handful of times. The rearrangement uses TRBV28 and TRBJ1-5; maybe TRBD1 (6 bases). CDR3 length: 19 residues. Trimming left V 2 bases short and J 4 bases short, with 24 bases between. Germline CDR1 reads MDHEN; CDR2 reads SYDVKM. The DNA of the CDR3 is TGTGCCAGCAGTTTAATGCCGTTTCGAGGGACAAAGCCTAATCAGCCCCAGCATTTT. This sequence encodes CASSLMPFRGTKPNQPQHF.

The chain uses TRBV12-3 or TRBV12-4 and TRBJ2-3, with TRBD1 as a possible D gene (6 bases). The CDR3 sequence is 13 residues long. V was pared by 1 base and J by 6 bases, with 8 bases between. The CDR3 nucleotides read TGTGCCAGCAGTTTAGACAGGGCCGATACGCAGTATTTT. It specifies CASSLDRADTQYF.

The chain's CDR3 is CASSLSYQETQYF. For the CDR3, the DNA is TGTGCCAGCAGTTTGTCGTACCAAGAGACCCAGTACTTC. V and J are TRBV27 and TRBJ2-5; D is uncertain. Germline V gene sequence: CDR1 MNHEY, CDR2 SMNVEV (reference sequence). The V end was cut by 3 bases, the J end by 0 bases, with 5 bases between. CDR3 length: 13 amino acids.

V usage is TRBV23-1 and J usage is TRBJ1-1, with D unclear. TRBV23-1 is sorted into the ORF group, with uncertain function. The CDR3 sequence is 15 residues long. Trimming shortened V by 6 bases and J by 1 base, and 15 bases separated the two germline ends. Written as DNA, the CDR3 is TGCGCCAGCAGCCCGGGCCTCCGGGGGAACACTGAAGCTTTCTTT. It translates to CASSPGLRGNTEAFF.

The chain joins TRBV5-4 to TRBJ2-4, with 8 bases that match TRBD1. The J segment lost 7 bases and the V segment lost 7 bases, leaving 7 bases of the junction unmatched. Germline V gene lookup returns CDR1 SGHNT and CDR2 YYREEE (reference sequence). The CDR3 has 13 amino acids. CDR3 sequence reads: CASSPDRDNIQYF. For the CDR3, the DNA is TGTGCCAGCTCCCCGGACAGGGATAACATTCAGTACTTC.

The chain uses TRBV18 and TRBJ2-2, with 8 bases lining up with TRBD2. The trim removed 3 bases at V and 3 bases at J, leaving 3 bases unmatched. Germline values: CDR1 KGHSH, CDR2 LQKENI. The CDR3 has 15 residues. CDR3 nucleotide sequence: TGTGCCAGCTCACCGGGACTAGGGGACACCGGGGAGCTGTTTTTT. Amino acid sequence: CASSPGLGDTGELFF. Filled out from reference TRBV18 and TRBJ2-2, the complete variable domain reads NAGVMQNPRHLVRRRGQEARLRCSPMKGHSHVYWYRQLPEEGLKFMVYLQKENIIDESGMPKERFSAEFPKEGPSILRIQQVVRGDSAAYFCASSPGLGDTGELFFGEGSRLTVL.

The CDR3 is CASSLGQSAYEQYF. The CDR3 DNA sequence: TGTGCCAGCAGTTTAGGGCAGAGTGCCTACGAGCAGTACTTC. The chain has TRBV28 and TRBJ2-7; D is unresolved. Germline V gene data show CDR1 as MDHEN and CDR2 as SYDVKM. V was cut by 2 bases and J by 2 bases, with 10 bases left in between. There are 14 residues in the CDR3.

The CDR3 sequence is CASTPGQGSTEAFF. As DNA, the CDR3 is TGTGCCAGCACCCCGGGCCAGGGAAGCACTGAAGCTTTCTTT. V and J are TRBV6-2 or TRBV6-3 and TRBJ1-1, with D tentatively TRBD1 (5 bases). The length of the CDR3 is 14 residues. Trimming took 7 bases from V and 4 from J, leaving 16 bases between them. Germline values: CDR1 MNHEY, CDR2 SVGEGT.

The CDR3 sequence: CASSPQGYTGELFF. The CDR3, as DNA: TGTGCCAGCAGTCCCCAGGGATACACCGGGGAGCTGTTTTTT. This rearrangement joins TRBV2 to TRBJ2-2; weak D call: TRBD1 (5 bases). Germline V CDR1 and CDR2: SNHLY, FYNNEI. This CDR3 is 14 amino acids long. The ends were cut back, 5 bases at V and 3 bases at J, with 10 bases in the middle.

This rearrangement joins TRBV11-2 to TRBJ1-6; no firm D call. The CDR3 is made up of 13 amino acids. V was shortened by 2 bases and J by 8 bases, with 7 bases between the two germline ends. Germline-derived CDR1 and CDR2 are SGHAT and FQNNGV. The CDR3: CASSLNLDSPLHF. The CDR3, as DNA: TGTGCCAGCAGCTTAAACTTGGATTCACCCCTCCACTTT.